Listed here are 23 T cell receptor beta chains from one sample, sequenced in a study of shared T cell receptors in the human thymus. The data were produced by immunoSEQ multiplex PCR, yet TCRdb's version contains in-frame clones alone and is incomplete. The table includes 500,000 to 550,000 clones, around 78% detected once. These data also featured in a second study, about human thymus T cells.

The specimen sequenced was thymocytes. The source is a boy under three years old with a congenital heart defect.

The rearrangement joins TRBV2 to TRBJ2-7; 7 positions match TRBD1. Germline V CDR1 and CDR2: SNHLY, FYNNEI. The CDR3 consists of 12 residues. Losses at the gene ends were 6 bases for V and 4 bases for J; bases not matched to a gene: 3. CDR3 sequence reads: CASSPGGYEQYF. DNA of the CDR3: TGTGCCAGCAGCCCAGGGGGTTACGAGCAGTACTTC. The whole variable domain, remainder taken from reference TRBV2 and TRBJ2-7, is EPEVTQTPSHQVTQMGQEVILRCVPISNHLYFYWYRQILGQKVEFLVSFYNNEISEKSEIFDDQFSVERPDGSNFTLKIRSTKLEDSAMYFCASSPGGYEQYFGPGTRLTVT.

The genes are TRBV18 and TRBJ2-7, with 9 bases aligning to TRBD1. Germline V CDR1 and CDR2: KGHSH, LQKENI. V trimming: 4 bases; J trimming: 5 bases; junction bases outside the gene matches: 6. The CDR3 consists of 14 residues. CDR3 region: CASSLLGQGDEQYF. The CDR3 bases are TGTGCCAGCTCACTGCTGGGACAGGGTGACGAGCAGTACTTC. The full variable domain, rest sourced from reference TRBV18 and TRBJ2-7, is NAGVMQNPRHLVRRRGQEARLRCSPMKGHSHVYWYRQLPEEGLKFMVYLQKENIIDESGMPKERFSAEFPKEGPSILRIQQVVRGDSAAYFCASSLLGQGDEQYFGPGTRLTVT.

CDR3 residues: CASSSGTSGPYEQFF. In nucleotides, the CDR3 is TGTGCCAGCAGTTCGGGGACTAGCGGGCCGTATGAGCAGTTCTTC. This chain links TRBV6-4 with TRBJ2-1, with 12 bases aligning to TRBD2. Germline-derived CDR1 and CDR2 are MRHNA and SNTAGT. The CDR3 is 15 amino acids. J was trimmed by 8 bases and V by 5 bases; bases with no gene match: 7.

In DNA, the CDR3 is TGTGCCAGCACCCAGGGCAGGGGCGGGGGGTGGCAAGAGACCCAGTACTTC. This translates into CASTQGRGGGWQETQYF. The rearrangement uses TRBV11-2 and TRBJ2-5; 8 bases match TRBD2. The CDR3 loop spans 17 amino acids. Germline assignment: CDR1 SGHAT and CDR2 FQNNGV. V trimming: 7 bases; J trimming: 2 bases; junction bases outside the gene matches: 15.

The V gene is TRBV29-1, the J gene TRBJ2-7; 8 nucleotides match TRBD1. The V segment lost 4 bases and the J segment 6 bases; nucleotides outside the gene matches: 5. CDR3 size: 12 residues. Germline V gene sequence: CDR1 SQVTM, CDR2 ANQGSEA. CDR3 loop: CSVGQGFGEQYF. The CDR3 bases are TGCAGCGTTGGACAGGGGTTTGGCGAGCAGTACTTC.

V is TRBV7-6 and J is TRBJ2-7, with 10 bases aligning to TRBD1. J lost 2 bases, V lost 5 bases, and 6 bases had no gene match. This CDR3 contains 15 residues. CDR1 is SGHVS and CDR2 is FNYEAQ in the germline V gene. The CDR3 loop is CASSPGQGGPYEQYF. As DNA, the CDR3 is TGTGCCAGCAGCCCAGGACAGGGGGGCCCCTACGAGCAGTACTTC.

The chain employs TRBV5-6 and TRBJ1-2; tentatively, D is TRBD1 (6 bases). The CDR3 has 16 residues. The germline V gene encodes CDR1 SGHDT and CDR2 YYEEEE. Trimming cost V 1 base and J 0 bases, with 13 bases left between them. The CDR3 protein is CASSLFQGPANYGYTF. CDR3 coding DNA: TGTGCCAGCAGCTTGTTCCAGGGGCCCGCTAACTATGGCTACACCTTC.

This chain joins TRBV4-3 and TRBJ2-2; 9 bases fit TRBD1. The CDR3 contains 16 residues. The germline V gene has CDR1 LGHNA and CDR2 YSLEER. V was clipped by 4 bases and J by 1 base; unmatched bases: 4. The DNA of the CDR3 is TGCGCCAGCAGCCCCCCGACAGGGGGGAACACCGGGGAGCTGTTTTTT. This codes for CASSPPTGGNTGELFF.

This clone has just one count. V is TRBV6-5 and J is TRBJ1-5, with 7 bases matching TRBD1. Germline values: CDR1 MNHEY, CDR2 SVGAGI. Trimming took 6 bases from V and 3 from J; bases not matched to a gene: 8. The CDR3 contains 15 residues. CDR3 residues: CASSLDRDPNQPQHF. As DNA, the CDR3 is TGTGCCAGCAGCCTCGACAGGGACCCCAATCAGCCCCAGCATTTT.

This clone occurred a few times. The chain couples TRBV11-3 to TRBJ2-5, with TRBD1 matching over 10 bases. V was clipped by 5 bases and J by 1 base; unmatched bases: 4. The germline V gene has CDR1 SGHNT and CDR2 YENEEA. This CDR3 comprises 15 residues. The DNA for the CDR3 is TGTGCCAGCAGCGCCGGACAGGGGGGCCAAGAGACCCAGTACTTC. Translation gives CASSAGQGGQETQYF.

The J gene is TRBJ1-5, the V gene TRBV5-8, with D tentatively TRBD1 (6 bases). This CDR3 region has 13 residues. Trimming took off 2 bases at V and 4 bases at J, with 7 bases between the two ends. Germline loops: CDR1 SGHTS, CDR2 YDEGEE. CDR3 residues: CASSFDRNQPQHF. In nucleotides, the CDR3 is TGTGCCAGCAGCTTCGACAGGAATCAGCCCCAGCATTTT.

This clone has a single count. Compared with germline, one end of the junction differs, possibly owing to a read error. The chain employs TRBV4-3 and TRBJ2-7; 14 positions agree with TRBD2. There are 17 residues in the CDR3. Looked up from germline, CDR1 is LGHNA and CDR2 is YSLEER. The CDR3 spells CASSPRLAGGPSNEQYF. The CDR3 region has the DNA TGCGCCAGCAGCCCAAGACTAGCGGGAGGGCCCTCCAACGAGCAGTACTTC.

The count of this clone is one. The chain employs TRBV7-2 and TRBJ1-2; possibly TRBD1 for D (5 bases). Germline V gene sequence: CDR1 SGHTA, CDR2 FQGNSA. The CDR3 consists of 12 residues. Trimming shortened V by 3 bases and J by 8 bases, and 10 bases separated the two germline ends. CDR3 nucleotide sequence: TGTGCCAGCAGCTTTGGGGCGGGAGGCTACACCTTC. This translates into CASSFGAGGYTF.

This clone was counted only a few times. The chain uses TRBV27 and TRBJ2-1, with TRBD1 identical over 12 bases. Germline V gene lookup returns CDR1 MNHEY and CDR2 SMNVEV (reference sequence). Germline trimming cut 8 bases from V and 8 bases from J; bases unmatched to any gene: 10. The CDR3 is 15 amino acids. CDR3 residues: CASRPRDRGHHEQFF. CDR3 nucleotide sequence: TGTGCCAGCCGACCCCGGGACAGGGGGCATCATGAGCAGTTCTTC.

The chain joins TRBV7-2 to TRBJ2-6; the D gene is possibly TRBD2 (7 bases). There are 17 residues in the CDR3. The V and J ends lost 5 bases and 0 bases respectively, with 14 bases between them. The germline gives CDR1 SGHTA, CDR2 FQGNSA. CDR3 residues: CASSHREGFSGANVLTF. CDR3 DNA sequence: TGTGCCAGCAGCCACAGGGAGGGGTTCTCTGGGGCCAACGTCCTGACTTTC.

The gene calls are TRBV6-6 and TRBJ1-1, with TRBD1 matching over 8 bases. The V and J ends lost 4 bases and 5 bases, in that order; junction bases with no gene match: 6. CDR3 length equals 14 residues. Germline lookup yields CDR1 MNHNY and CDR2 SVGAGI (reference sequence). This chain's CDR3 is CASSCQGARTEAFF. The CDR3 coding sequence is TGTGCCAGCAGTTGCCAGGGGGCGCGTACTGAAGCTTTCTTT.

The rearrangement links TRBV28 to TRBJ2-1; 9 bases fit TRBD2. Losses at the gene ends were 3 bases for V and 5 bases for J; bases not matched to a gene: 8. Germline loops: CDR1 MDHEN, CDR2 SYDVKM. The CDR3 runs 16 residues. The CDR3 nucleotides read TGTGCCAGCAGTTTTACCCGGACTAGCGAGCACAATGAGCAGTTCTTC. Its protein is CASSFTRTSEHNEQFF.

This clone was counted once. The rearrangement joins TRBV7-8 to TRBJ2-7, with TRBD2 matching over 10 bases. The CDR3 is 17 residues long. Germline V lookup: CDR1 SGHVS, CDR2 FQNEAQ. The J segment lost 5 bases and the V segment lost 1 base, leaving 11 bases of the junction unmatched. CDR3: CASSLGERLAGLDEQYF. The CDR3, as DNA: TGTGCCAGCAGCTTAGGAGAGCGACTAGCGGGCTTGGACGAGCAGTACTTC.

This sequence joins TRBV19 and TRBJ2-1; 14 nucleotides line up with TRBD2. V gave up 9 bases and J gave up 1 base; unmatched junction bases: 8. Looked up from germline, CDR1 is LNHDA and CDR2 is SQIVND (reference sequence). The CDR3 totals 17 residues. Written as DNA, the CDR3 is TGTGCCAGCGGGACTAGCGGGAGTGTAGTATCCTACAATGAGCAGTTCTTC. Its translation is CASGTSGSVVSYNEQFF. Filled out from reference TRBV19 and TRBJ2-1, the complete variable domain reads DGGITQSPKYLFRKEGQNVTLSCEQNLNHDAMYWYRQDPGQGLRLIYYSQIVNDFQKGDIAEGYSVSREKKESFPLTVTSAQKNPTAFYLCASGTSGSVVSYNEQFFGPGTRLTVL.

The chain has TRBV5-1 and TRBJ2-5, with 10 nucleotides matching TRBD2. The CDR3 is made up of 15 amino acids. Germline V gene data show CDR1 as SGHRS and CDR2 as YFSETQ. The J segment lost 4 bases and the V segment lost 4 bases, leaving 7 bases of the junction unmatched. CDR3 sequence: CASSPTSGEGETQYF. CDR3 in DNA: TGCGCCAGCAGCCCTACTAGCGGGGAAGGAGAGACCCAGTACTTC.

The chain is built from TRBV7-2 and TRBJ2-1; TRBD2 matches at 14 bases. This CDR3 comprises 16 residues. V shed 5 bases and J 4 bases; nucleotides not matched to a gene: 4. Germline V lookup: CDR1 SGHTA, CDR2 FQGNSA. CDR3 region: CASSRGLAGVYNEQFF. The CDR3 bases are TGTGCCAGCAGCCGGGGACTAGCGGGGGTTTACAATGAGCAGTTCTTC.

This chain uses TRBV28 with TRBJ2-1, with a tentative D call TRBD1 (5 bases). The germline V gene has CDR1 MDHEN and CDR2 SYDVKM. Trimming took off 6 bases at V and 1 base at J, with 16 bases between the two ends. This CDR3 is built from 16 residues. DNA for the CDR3: TGTGCCAGCAGCCTGTGGGGCCCCGGATCCTACAATGAGCAGTTCTTC. It translates to CASSLWGPGSYNEQFF.

The V call is TRBV27, the J call TRBJ1-1; tentative D call: TRBD1 (5 bases). Trimming stripped 6 bases from V and 3 bases from J, with 20 bases between. This CDR3 has 16 residues. Germline V gene sequence: CDR1 MNHEY, CDR2 SMNVEV (reference sequence). CDR3 bases: TGTGCCAGCAGCCGCGGACGGAGACAGTCCTACACTGAAGCTTTCTTT. This gives the protein CASSRGRRQSYTEAFF.